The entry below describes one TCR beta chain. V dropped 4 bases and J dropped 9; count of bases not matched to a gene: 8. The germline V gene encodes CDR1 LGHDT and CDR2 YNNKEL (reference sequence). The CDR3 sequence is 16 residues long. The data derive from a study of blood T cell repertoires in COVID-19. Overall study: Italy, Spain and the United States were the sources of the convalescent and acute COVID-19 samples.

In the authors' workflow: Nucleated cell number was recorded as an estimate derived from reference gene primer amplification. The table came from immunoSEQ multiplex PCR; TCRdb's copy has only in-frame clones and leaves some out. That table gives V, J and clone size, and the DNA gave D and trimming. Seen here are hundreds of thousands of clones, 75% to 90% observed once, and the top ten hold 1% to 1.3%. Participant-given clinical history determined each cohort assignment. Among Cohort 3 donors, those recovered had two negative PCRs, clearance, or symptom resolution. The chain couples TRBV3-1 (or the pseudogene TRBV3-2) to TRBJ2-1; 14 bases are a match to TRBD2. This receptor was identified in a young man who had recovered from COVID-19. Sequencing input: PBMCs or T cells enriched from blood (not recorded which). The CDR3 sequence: CASSPGLAGVMGEQFF. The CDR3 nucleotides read TGTGCCAGCAGCCCGGGACTAGCGGGAGTGATGGGTGAGCAGTTCTTC.